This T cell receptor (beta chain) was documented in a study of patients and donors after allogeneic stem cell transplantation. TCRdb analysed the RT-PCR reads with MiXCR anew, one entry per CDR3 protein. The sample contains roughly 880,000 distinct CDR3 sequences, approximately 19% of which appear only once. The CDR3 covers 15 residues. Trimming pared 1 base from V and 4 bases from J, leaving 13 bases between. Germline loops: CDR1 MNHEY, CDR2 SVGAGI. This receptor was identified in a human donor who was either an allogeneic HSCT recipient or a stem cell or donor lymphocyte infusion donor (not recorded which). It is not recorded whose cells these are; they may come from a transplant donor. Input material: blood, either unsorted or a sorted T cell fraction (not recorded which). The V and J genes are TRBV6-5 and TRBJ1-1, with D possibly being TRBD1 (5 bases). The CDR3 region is CASSYFGSQGTEAFF. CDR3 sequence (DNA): TGTGCCAGCAGTTACTTCGGTTCCCAGGGCACTGAAGCTTTCTTT.